This T cell receptor beta chain originates from a study of blood T cells in healthy people across ages. Findings and limits, study-wide: Fewer expanded clones and more diversity marked long-lived versus aged donors. TCR beta diversity was tightly associated with the proportion of naive T cells.

A word on this clonotype: The antigen remains unidentified.

The V end was cut by 0 bases, the J end by 6 bases, with 11 bases between. The germline CDR1 and CDR2 sequences are MGHRA and YSYEKL. This CDR3 region has 14 residues. It was with a sample-barcoded 5' primer and a J-beta primer mix that a second PCR of roughly 6 to 12 cycles was run. TCRdb recomputed calls from the 5' RACE reads with MiXCR, one row per CDR3 protein. This sample has roughly 900,000 distinct CDR3 sequences, with around 48% found just once. Aged about 6 to 95, donors were systemically healthy Caucasians from Russia. The receptor was isolated from a man aged 25 to 45 in good health. J is TRBJ1-2 and V is TRBV4-1, with D tentatively TRBD1 (6 bases). The sample taken for sequencing was blood. CDR3 residues: CASSQESQGHGYTF. The CDR3 DNA is TGCGCCAGCAGCCAAGAGTCACAGGGCCATGGCTACACCTTC.